This TCR beta chain is from a study of control samples from healthy donors and cancer patients. Libraries were prepared by immunoSEQ multiplex PCR; TCRdb keeps only in-frame clonotypes and omits some of them. The sample shows 150,000 or so clones, roughly 93% of them seen only once. Germline CDR1 reads LNHDA; CDR2 reads SQIVND (reference sequence). The junction had 9 bases not matched to a gene; V was cut back by 5 bases and J by 6 bases. There are 16 residues in the CDR3. The rearrangement uses TRBV19 and TRBJ2-3, with 12 bases lining up with TRBD2. Sequenced sample: blood. This sequence was found in a man between 18 and 35 years old in good health. The CDR3 region has the DNA TGTGCCAGTAGTCTACAGGGACTAGCGGGTTTGGATACGCAGTATTTT. Its translation: CASSLQGLAGLDTQYF.